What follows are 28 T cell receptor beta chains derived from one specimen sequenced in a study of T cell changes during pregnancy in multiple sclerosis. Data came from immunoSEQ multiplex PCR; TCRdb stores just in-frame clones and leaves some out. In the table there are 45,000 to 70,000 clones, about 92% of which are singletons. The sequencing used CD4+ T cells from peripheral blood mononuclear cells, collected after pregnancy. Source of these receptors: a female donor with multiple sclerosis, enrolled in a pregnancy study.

As DNA, the CDR3 is TGTGCCAGCTCCCCCACCGGAGGGTCGAACTACAATGAGCAGTTCTTC. Translated, it gives CASSPTGGSNYNEQFF. J is TRBJ2-1 and V is TRBV18; maybe TRBD2 (6 bases). The CDR3 is 16 residues long. CDR1 is KGHSH, CDR2 LQKENI, per germline. The V and J ends lost 6 bases and 3 bases respectively, with 18 bases between them. Together with reference TRBV18 and TRBJ2-1, the CDR3 gives the full variable domain: NAGVMQNPRHLVRRRGQEARLRCSPMKGHSHVYWYRQLPEEGLKFMVYLQKENIIDESGMPKERFSAEFPKEGPSILRIQQVVRGDSAAYFCASSPTGGSNYNEQFFGPGTRLTVL.

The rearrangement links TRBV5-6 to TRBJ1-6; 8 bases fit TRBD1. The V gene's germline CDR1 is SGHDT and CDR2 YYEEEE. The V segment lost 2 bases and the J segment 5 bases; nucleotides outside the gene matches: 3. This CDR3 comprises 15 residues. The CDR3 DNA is TGTGCCAGCAGCTTACTGGACAGGGATAATTCACCCCTCCACTTT. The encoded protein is CASSLLDRDNSPLHF.

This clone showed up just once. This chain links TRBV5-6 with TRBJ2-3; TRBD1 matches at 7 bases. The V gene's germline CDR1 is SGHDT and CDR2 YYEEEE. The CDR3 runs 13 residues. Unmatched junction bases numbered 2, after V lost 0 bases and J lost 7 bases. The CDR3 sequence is CASSLGDSHTQYF. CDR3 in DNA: TGTGCCAGCAGCTTGGGGGACAGCCATACGCAGTATTTT.

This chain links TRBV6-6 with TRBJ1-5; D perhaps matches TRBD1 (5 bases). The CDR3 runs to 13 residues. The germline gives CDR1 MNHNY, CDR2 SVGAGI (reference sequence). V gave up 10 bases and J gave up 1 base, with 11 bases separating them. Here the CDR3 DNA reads TGTGCCATCAGACAGAGAAGCAATCAGCCCCAGCATTTT. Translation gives CAIRQRSNQPQHF.

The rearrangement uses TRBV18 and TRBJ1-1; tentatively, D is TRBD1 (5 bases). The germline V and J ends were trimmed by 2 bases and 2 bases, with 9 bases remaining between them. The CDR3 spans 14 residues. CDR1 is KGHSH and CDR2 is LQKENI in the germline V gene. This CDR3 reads CASSPVDINTEAFF. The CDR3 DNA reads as TGTGCCAGCTCACCAGTGGACATAAACACTGAAGCTTTCTTT.

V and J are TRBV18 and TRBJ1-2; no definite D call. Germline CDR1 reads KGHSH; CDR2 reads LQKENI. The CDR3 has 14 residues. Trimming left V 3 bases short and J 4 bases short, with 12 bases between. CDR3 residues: CASSPSTAGYGYTF. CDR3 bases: TGTGCCAGCTCACCGTCGACGGCGGGCTATGGCTACACCTTC.

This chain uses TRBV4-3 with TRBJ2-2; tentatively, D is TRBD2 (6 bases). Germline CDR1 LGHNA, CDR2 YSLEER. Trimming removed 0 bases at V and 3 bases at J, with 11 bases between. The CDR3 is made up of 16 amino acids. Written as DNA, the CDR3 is TGCGCCAGCAGCCAAGATACCGGGACTTACACCGGGGAGCTGTTTTTT. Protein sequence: CASSQDTGTYTGELFF.

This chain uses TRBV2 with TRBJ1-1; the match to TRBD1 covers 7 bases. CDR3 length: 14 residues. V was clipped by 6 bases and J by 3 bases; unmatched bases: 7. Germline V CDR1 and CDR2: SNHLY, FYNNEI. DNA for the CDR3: TGTGCCAGCAGCGCGCAGGGGGTGGACACTGAAGCTTTCTTT. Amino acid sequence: CASSAQGVDTEAFF.

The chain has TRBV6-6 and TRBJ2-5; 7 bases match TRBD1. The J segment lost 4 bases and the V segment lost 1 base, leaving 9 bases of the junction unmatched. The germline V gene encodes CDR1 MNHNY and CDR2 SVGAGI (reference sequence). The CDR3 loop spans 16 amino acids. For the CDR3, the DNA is TGTGCCAGCAGTTACTTCATAGGGACAGCCATAGAGACCCAGTACTTC. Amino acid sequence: CASSYFIGTAIETQYF.

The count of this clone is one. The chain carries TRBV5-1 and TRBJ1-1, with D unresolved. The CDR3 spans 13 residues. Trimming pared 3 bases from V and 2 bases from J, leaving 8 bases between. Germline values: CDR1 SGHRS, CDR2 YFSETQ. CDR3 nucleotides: TGCGCCAGCAGCTCCACTAAAAACACTGAAGCTTTCTTT. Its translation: CASSSTKNTEAFF.

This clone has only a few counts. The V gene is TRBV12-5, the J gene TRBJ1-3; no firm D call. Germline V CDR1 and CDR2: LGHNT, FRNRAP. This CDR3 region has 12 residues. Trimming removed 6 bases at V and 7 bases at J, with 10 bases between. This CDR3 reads CASGSRGNTIYF. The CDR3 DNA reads TGTGCTAGTGGGAGCCGAGGGAACACCATATATTTT.

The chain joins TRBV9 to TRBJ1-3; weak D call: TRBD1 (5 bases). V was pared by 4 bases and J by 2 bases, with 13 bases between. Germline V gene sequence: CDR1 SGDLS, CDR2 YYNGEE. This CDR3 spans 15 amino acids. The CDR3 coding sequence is TGTGCCAGCAGCCTAGCGACAGTACCTGGAAACACCATATATTTT. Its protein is CASSLATVPGNTIYF.

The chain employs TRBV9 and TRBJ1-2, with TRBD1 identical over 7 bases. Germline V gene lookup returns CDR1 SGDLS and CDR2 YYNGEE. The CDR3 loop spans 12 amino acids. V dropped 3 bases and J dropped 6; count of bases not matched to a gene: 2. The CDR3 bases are TGTGCCAGCAGCGGCACAGGGGATGGCTACACCTTC. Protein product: CASSGTGDGYTF.

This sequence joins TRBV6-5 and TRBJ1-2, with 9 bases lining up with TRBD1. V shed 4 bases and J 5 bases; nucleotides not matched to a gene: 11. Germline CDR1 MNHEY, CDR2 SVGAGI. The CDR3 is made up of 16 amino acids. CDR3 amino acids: CASSLDRGMGKYGYTF. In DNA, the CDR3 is TGTGCCAGCAGTTTGGACAGGGGAATGGGAAAATATGGCTACACCTTC.

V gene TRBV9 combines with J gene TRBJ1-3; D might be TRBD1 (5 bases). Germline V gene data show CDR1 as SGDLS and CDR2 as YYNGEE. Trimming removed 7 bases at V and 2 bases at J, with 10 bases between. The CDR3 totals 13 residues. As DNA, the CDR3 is TGTGCCAGCTCGGGACTCCCTGGAAACACCATATATTTT. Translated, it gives CASSGLPGNTIYF.

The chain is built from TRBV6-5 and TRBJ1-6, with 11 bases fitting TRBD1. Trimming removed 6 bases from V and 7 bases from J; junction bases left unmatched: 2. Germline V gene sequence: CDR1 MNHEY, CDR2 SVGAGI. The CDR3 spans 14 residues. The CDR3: CASRGQGGNSPLHF. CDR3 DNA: TGTGCCAGCAGGGGACAGGGGGGAAATTCACCCCTCCACTTT.

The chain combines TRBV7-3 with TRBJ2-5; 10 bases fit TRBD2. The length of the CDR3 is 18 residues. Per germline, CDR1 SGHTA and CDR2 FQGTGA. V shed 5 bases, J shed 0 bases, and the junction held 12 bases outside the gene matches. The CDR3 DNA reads TGTGCCAGCAGCCCTGGGGCTAGCGGGGGAGAGTACCAAGAGACCCAGTACTTC. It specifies CASSPGASGGEYQETQYF.

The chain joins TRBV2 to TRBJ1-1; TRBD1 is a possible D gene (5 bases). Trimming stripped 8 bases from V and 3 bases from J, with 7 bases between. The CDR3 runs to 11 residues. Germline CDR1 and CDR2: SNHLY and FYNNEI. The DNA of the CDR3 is TGTGCCAGCCAACAGGACACTGAAGCTTTCTTT. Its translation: CASQQDTEAFF.

In DNA form, the CDR3 reads TGTGCCAGCAGCCTGGACGGGGGATCTAATGAAAAACTGTTTTTT. Translation gives CASSLDGGSNEKLFF. The V and J genes are TRBV7-2 and TRBJ1-4, with a tentative D call TRBD1 (5 bases). CDR1 and CDR2 from the germline V gene are SGHTA and FQGNSA. The CDR3 is 15 residues long. Trimming shortened V by 5 bases and J by 3 bases, and 13 bases separated the two germline ends. The full variable domain, completed using reference TRBV7-2 and TRBJ1-4, is GAGVSQSPSNKVTEKGKDVELRCDPISGHTALYWYRQSLGQGLEFLIYFQGNSAPDKSGLPSDRFSAERTGGSVSTLTIQRTQQEDSAVYLCASSLDGGSNEKLFFGSGTQLSVL.

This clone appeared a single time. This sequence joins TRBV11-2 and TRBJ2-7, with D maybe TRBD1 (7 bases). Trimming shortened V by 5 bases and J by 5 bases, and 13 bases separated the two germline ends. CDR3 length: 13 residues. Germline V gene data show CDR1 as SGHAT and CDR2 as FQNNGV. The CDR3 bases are TGTGCCAGCAGCCAGGGGGGTAGCAACGAGCAGTACTTC. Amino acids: CASSQGGSNEQYF.

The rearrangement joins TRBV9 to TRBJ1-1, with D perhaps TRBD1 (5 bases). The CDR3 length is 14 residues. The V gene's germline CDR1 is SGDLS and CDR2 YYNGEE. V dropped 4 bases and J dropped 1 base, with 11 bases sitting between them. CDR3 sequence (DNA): TGTGCCAGCAGCAGGGGAGGGACGAACACTGAAGCTTTCTTT. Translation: CASSRGGTNTEAFF.

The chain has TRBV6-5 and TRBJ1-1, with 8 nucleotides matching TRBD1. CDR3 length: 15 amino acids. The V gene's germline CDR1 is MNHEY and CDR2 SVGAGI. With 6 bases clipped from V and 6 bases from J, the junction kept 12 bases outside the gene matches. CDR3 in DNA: TGTGCCAGCAGGAAAACGACAGGGGTACTTGCTGAAGCTTTCTTT. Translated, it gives CASRKTTGVLAEAFF.

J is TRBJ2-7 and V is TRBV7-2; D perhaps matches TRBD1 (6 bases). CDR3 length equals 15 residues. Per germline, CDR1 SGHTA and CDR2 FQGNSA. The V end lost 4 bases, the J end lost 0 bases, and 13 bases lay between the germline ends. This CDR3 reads CASSSPGQISYEQYF. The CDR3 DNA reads TGTGCCAGCAGCTCACCGGGACAAATCTCCTACGAGCAGTACTTC.

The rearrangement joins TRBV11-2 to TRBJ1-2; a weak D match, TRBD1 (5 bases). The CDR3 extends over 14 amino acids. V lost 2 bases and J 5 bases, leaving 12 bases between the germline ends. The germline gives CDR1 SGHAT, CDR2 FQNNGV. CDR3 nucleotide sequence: TGTGCCAGCAGCTTAAACTGGGGCGATTATGGCTACACCTTC. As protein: CASSLNWGDYGYTF. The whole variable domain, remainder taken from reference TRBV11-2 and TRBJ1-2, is EAGVAQSPRYKIIEKRQSVAFWCNPISGHATLYWYQQILGQGPKLLIQFQNNGVVDDSQLPKDRFSAERLKGVDSTLKIQPAKLEDSAVYLCASSLNWGDYGYTFGSGTRLTVV.

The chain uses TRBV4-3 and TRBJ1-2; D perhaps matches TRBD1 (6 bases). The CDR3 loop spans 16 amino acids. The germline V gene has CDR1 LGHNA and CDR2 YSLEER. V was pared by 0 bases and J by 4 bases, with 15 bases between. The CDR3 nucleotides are TGCGCCAGCAGCCAAGACGTCGGACAGAGCACCTATGGCTACACCTTC. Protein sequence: CASSQDVGQSTYGYTF.

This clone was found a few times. The CDR3 protein is CASLGRADQPQHF. The CDR3 DNA is TGTGCCAGCCTGGGCAGGGCGGATCAGCCCCAGCATTTT. V usage is TRBV2 and J usage is TRBJ1-5; TRBD1 is a possible D gene (5 bases). The CDR3 length is 13 residues. Trimming pared 8 bases from V and 5 bases from J, leaving 13 bases between. Germline V gene data show CDR1 as SNHLY and CDR2 as FYNNEI.

DNA for the CDR3: TGTGCCAGCAGCTTACGGGGGGTGGATGAGCAGTTCTTC. Translated: CASSLRGVDEQFF. The rearrangement uses TRBV7-2 and TRBJ2-1, with 7 bases that match TRBD2. J lost 8 bases, V lost 2 bases, and 3 bases had no gene match. Per germline, CDR1 SGHTA and CDR2 FQGNSA. The CDR3 covers 13 residues.

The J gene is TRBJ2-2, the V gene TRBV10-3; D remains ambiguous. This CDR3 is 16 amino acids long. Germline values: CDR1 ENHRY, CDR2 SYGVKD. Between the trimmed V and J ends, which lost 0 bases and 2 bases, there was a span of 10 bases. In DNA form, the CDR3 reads TGTGCCATCAGTGAGTCGATAAACAGAAACACCGGGGAGCTGTTTTTT. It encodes CAISESINRNTGELFF.